This TCR beta chain was documented in a study of T cell repertoires in cytomegalovirus infection. Study information: A matching HLA type, together with CMV infection, was signaled by public TCR beta signatures. Overall study results and limits: HLA-C-restricted CMV clonotypes gave the most frequent clonotype in two of eight donors.

V lost 1 base to trimming and J lost 3 bases; unmatched junction nucleotides: 4. The CDR3 loop spans 15 amino acids. CDR1 is SGHTS and CDR2 is YDEGEE in the germline V gene. For this clonotype: The target antigen is unknown.

TCRdb ran MiXCR on the reads and lists one entry per CDR3 protein. Of some 920,000 distinct CDR3 sequences in the sample, approximately 33% are singletons; the top ten hold about an eighth. The sample consisted of cultured CD8+ T cells from PBMCs, taken from culture after CMV antigen stimulation. The J gene is TRBJ1-5, the V gene TRBV5-8; TRBD1 matches at 7 bases. The TCR comes from a human donor in good health (CMV status not recorded). Some clones in this sample may be carry-over from other donors' samples. As DNA, the CDR3 is TGTGCCAGCAGCTTGAGCAGGGGGTTCAATCAGCCCCAGCATTTT. Its translation: CASSLSRGFNQPQHF.